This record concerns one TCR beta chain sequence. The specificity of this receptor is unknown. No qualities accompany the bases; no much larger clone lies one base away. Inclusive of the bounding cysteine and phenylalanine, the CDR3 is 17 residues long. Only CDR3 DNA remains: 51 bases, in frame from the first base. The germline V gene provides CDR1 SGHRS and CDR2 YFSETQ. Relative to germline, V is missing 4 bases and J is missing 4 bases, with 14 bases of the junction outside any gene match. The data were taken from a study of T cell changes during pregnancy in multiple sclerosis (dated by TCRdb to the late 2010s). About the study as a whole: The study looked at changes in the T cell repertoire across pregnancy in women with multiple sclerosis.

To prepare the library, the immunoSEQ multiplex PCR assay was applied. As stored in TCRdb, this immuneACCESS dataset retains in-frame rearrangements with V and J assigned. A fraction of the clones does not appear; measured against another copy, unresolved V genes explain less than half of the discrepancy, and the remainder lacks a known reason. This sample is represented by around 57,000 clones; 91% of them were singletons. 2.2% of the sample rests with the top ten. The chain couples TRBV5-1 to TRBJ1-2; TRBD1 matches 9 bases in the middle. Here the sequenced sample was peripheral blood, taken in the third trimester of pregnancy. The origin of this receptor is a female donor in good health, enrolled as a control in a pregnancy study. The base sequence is TGCGCCAGCAGCGGCACCGGGACAGGGTATTCTGGCTATGGCTACACCTTC. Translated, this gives CASSGTGTGYSGYGYTF.